This T cell receptor (beta chain) was captured in a study of blood T cell repertoires in COVID-19. Only in-frame clones appear in the TCRdb table, and some are missing; sequencing was by immunoSEQ multiplex PCR. The sample lists around 6,400 clones, approximately 82% seen once, with around 12% in the top ten. Germline V gene lookup returns CDR1 MDHEN and CDR2 SYDVKM. The CDR3 runs 15 residues. The ends were cut back, 8 bases at V and 6 bases at J, with 20 bases in the middle. The source is a human donor with active COVID-19. The donor label of this sample is uncertain. The sample taken for sequencing was peripheral blood. The chain employs TRBV28 and TRBJ2-1, with D uncertain. The CDR3 sequence is CASPPRPLPLNEQFF. In nucleotides, the CDR3 is TGTGCCAGCCCACCGCGTCCCTTACCCCTCAATGAGCAGTTCTTC.